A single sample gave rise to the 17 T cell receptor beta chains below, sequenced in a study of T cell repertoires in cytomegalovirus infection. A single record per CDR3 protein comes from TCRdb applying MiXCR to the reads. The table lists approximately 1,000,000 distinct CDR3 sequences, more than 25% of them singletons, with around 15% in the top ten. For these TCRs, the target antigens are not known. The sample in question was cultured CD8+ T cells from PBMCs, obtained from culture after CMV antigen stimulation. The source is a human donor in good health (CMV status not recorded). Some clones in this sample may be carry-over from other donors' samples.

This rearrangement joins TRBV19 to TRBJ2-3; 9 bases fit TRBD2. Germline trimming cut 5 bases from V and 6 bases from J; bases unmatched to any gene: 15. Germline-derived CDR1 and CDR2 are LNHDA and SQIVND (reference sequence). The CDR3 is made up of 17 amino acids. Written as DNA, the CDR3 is TGTGCCAGTAGTCCCAAAATACGACTAGCGGCGCAGGATACGCAGTATTTT. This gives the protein CASSPKIRLAAQDTQYF.

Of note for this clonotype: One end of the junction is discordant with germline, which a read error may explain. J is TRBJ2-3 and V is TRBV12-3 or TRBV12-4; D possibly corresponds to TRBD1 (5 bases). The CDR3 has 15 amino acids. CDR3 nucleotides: TGTTCCAGCAGTCTGCGAAGGGGCGGAACAGATACGCAGTATTTT. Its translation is CSSSLRRGGTDTQYF.

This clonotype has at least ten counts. CDR3 sequence reads: CASSQDPSTSGEYNEQFF. CDR3 sequence (DNA): TGCGCCAGCAGCCAAGATCCGAGTACTAGCGGGGAATACAATGAGCAGTTCTTC. V gene TRBV4-3 combines with J gene TRBJ2-1; 10 bases line up with TRBD2. The germline CDR1 and CDR2 sequences are LGHNA and YSLEER. The CDR3 totals 18 residues. The J segment lost 4 bases and the V segment lost 0 bases, leaving 9 bases of the junction unmatched.

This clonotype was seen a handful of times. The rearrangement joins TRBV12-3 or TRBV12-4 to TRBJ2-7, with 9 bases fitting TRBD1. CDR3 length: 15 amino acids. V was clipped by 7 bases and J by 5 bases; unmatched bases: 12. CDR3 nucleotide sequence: TGTGCCAGCACCTTTAGGGACAGGGAAATCCACGAGCAGTACTTC. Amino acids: CASTFRDREIHEQYF.

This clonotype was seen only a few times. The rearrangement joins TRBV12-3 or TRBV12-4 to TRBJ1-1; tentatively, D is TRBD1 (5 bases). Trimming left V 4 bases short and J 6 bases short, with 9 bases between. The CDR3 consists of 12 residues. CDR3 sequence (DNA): TGTGCCAGCAGTTCCAGGGAGCCTGAAGCTTTCTTT. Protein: CASSSREPEAFF.

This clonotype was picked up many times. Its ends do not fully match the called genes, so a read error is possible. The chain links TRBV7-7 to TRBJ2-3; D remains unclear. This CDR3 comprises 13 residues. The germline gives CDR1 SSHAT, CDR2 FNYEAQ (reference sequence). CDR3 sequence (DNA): TGTGCTAGCAGCTTAGATCTGGGTGATACGCAGTATTTT. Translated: CASSLDLGDTQYF.

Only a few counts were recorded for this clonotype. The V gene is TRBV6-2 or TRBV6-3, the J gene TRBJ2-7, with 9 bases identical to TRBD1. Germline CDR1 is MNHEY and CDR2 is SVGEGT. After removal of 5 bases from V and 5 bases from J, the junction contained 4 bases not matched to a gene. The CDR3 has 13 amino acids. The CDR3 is CASSPGTGNEQYV. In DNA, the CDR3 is TGTGCCAGCAGTCCCGGGACAGGGAACGAGCAGTACGTC.

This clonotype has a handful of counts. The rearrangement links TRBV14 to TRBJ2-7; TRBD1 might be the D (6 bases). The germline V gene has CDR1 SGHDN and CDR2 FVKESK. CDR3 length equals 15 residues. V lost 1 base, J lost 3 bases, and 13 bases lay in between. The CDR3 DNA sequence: TGTGCCAGCAGCCAAGGCACAGGGAAGCTCTACGAGCAGTACTTC. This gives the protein CASSQGTGKLYEQYF. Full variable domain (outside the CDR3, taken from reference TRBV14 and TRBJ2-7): EAGVTQFPSHSVIEKGQTVTLRCDPISGHDNLYWYRRVMGKEIKFLLHFVKESKQDESGMPNNRFLAERTGGTYSTLKVQPAELEDSGVYFCASSQGTGKLYEQYFGPGTRLTVT.

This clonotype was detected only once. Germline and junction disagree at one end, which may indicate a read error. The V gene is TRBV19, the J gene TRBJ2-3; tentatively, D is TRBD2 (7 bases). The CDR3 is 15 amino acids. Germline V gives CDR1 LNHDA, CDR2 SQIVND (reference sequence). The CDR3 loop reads CVSKRERTGTDTQYF. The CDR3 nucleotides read TGTGTCAGTAAGCGGGAACGGACAGGCACAGATACGCAGTATTTT.

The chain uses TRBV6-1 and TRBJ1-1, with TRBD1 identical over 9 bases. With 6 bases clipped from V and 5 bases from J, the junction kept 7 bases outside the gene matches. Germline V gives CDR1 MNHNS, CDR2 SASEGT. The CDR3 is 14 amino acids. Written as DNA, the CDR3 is TGTGCCAGCAGACACAGGGGGCTCAGAACTGAAGCTTTCTTT. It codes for CASRHRGLRTEAFF.

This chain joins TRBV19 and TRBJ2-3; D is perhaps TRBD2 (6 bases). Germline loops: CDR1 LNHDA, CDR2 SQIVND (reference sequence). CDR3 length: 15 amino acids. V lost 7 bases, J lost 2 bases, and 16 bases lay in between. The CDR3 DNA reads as TGTGCCAGTACTCCGGGGTCGGGGGTCACAGATACGCAGTATTTT. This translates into CASTPGSGVTDTQYF.

DNA of the CDR3: TGTGCCAGCAGCTTCGGGGTCTACGGCCAAGAGACCCAGTACTTC. It is translated as CASSFGVYGQETQYF. This chain links TRBV7-9 with TRBJ2-5, with a possible D match to TRBD2 (5 bases). This CDR3 is built from 15 residues. CDR1 and CDR2 (germline): SEHNR, FQNEAQ (reference sequence). Trimming took off 3 bases at V and 1 base at J, with 12 bases between the two ends.

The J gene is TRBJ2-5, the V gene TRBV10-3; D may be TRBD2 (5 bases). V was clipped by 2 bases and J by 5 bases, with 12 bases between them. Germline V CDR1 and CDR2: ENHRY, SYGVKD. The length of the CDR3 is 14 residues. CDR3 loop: CAISEAPAGETQYF. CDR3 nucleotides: TGTGCCATCAGTGAGGCCCCGGCGGGTGAGACCCAGTACTTC.

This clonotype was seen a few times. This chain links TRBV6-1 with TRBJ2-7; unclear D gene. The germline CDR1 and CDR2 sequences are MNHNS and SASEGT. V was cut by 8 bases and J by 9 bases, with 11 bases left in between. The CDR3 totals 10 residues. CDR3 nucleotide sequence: TGTGCCAGCCGAGGACCTGTGCAGTACGTC. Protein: CASRGPVQYV.

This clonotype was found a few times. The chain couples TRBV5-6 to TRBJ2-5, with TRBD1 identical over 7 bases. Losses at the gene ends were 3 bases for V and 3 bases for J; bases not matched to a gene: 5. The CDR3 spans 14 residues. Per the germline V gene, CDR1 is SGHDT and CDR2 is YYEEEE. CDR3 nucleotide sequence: TGTGCCAGCAGCTCCGGACAGGCCGAAGAGACCCAGTACTTC. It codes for CASSSGQAEETQYF. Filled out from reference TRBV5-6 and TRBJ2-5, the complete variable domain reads DAGVTQSPTHLIKTRGQQVTLRCSPKSGHDTVSWYQQALGQGPQFIFQYYEEEERQRGNFPDRFSGHQFPNYSSELNVNALLLGDSALYLCASSSGQAEETQYFGPGTRLLVL.

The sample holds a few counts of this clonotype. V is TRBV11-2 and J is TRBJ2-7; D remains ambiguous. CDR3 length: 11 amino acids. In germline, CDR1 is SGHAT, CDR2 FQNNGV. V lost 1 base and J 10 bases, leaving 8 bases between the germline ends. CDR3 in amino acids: CASSLGRLQYF. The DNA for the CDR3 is TGTGCCAGCAGCTTAGGTCGGTTACAGTACTTC.

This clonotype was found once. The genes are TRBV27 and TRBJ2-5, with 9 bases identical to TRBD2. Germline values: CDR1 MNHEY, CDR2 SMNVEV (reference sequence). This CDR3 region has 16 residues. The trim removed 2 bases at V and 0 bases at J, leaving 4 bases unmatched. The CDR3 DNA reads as TGTGCCAGCAGTTTAATGGCTAGCGGGAACCAAGAGACCCAGTACTTC. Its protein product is CASSLMASGNQETQYF.